The 9 T cell receptor beta chains below all came from one sample that was sequenced in a study of T cells in women clearing cervical HPV infection. Assay used: immunoSEQ multiplex PCR; TCRdb lists only in-frame clones, some missing. The sample's table shows around 28,000 clones. The sample taken for sequencing was blood buffy coat. Source of these receptors: a woman aged 18 to 75 with a cervical HPV16 infection that either progressed to CIN3+ or cleared (not recorded which).

Of note for this clone: With the read ending 3 residues before the CDR3 end, the germline J gene is used to fill in that end. The genes are TRBV6-1 and TRBJ2-1; no firm D call. This CDR3 is built from 15 residues. From germline, CDR1 is MNHNS and CDR2 SASEGT. The V end was cut by 3 bases, the J end by 6 bases, with 15 bases between. The sequenced part of the CDR3 DNA is TGTGCCAGCAGTGATAGGAGTTGGGCAGGCAATGAG. It encodes CASSDRSWAGNE. The entire CDR3 reads CASSDRSWAGNEQFF.

As concerns this clone: The read halts 3 residues ahead of the CDR3 end, with the missing end drawn from the germline J gene. This chain joins TRBV30 and TRBJ2-3, with a weak D call TRBD1 (6 bases). Per the germline V gene, CDR1 is GTSNPN and CDR2 is SVGIG (reference sequence). The V end lost 5 bases, the J end lost 3 bases, and 15 bases lay between the germline ends. The CDR3 sequence is 14 residues long. The part of the CDR3 DNA that was read is TGTGCCTGGGATGGGGGCTACACTACAGATACG. Translating gives CAWDGGYTTDT. In full, the CDR3 is CAWDGGYTTDTQYF. The full variable domain, rest sourced from reference TRBV30 and TRBJ2-3, is SQTIHQWPATLVQPVGSPLSLECTVEGTSNPNLYWYRQAAGRGLQLLFYSVGIGQISSEVPQNLSASRPQDRQFILSSKKLLLSDSGFYLCAWDGGYTTDTQYFGPGTRLTVL.

With regard to this clone: The observed sequence ends 3 residues before the CDR3 terminus, with the missing tail filled in from the germline J gene. The chain employs TRBV19 and TRBJ2-1; TRBD2 agrees at 8 bases. V gave up 6 bases and J gave up 3 bases; unmatched junction bases: 7. The CDR3 totals 15 residues. Germline CDR1 LNHDA, CDR2 SQIVND (reference sequence). Partial CDR3 DNA: TGTGCCAGTAGAGATGGGGCGGGGGGCTACAATGAG. It yields the protein CASRDGAGGYNE. From start to end, the CDR3 is CASRDGAGGYNEQFF.

The CDR3 DNA, read in part, is TGCAGCCACGCATCCGACAGCTCTTTTGGC. It translates to CSHASDSSFG. The CDR3 in its entirety is CSHASDSSFGYTF. The chain combines TRBV29-1 with TRBJ1-2; weak D call: TRBD1 (5 bases). With the read ending 3 residues before the CDR3 end, the germline J gene is used to fill in that end. Germline lookup yields CDR1 SQVTM and CDR2 ANQGSEA. V lost 8 bases, J lost 7 bases, and 20 bases lay in between. This CDR3 region has 13 residues.

A note on this clone: The read falls 3 residues short of the CDR3 end, and the missing part is taken from the germline J gene. This chain joins TRBV7-9 and TRBJ1-5; the D gene is possibly TRBD1 (6 bases). The CDR3 contains 12 residues. Trimming pared 10 bases from V and 7 bases from J, leaving 14 bases between. The germline V gene encodes CDR1 SEHNR and CDR2 FQNEAQ (reference sequence). The CDR3 sequence is CAIDSGGQPQHF. Partial CDR3 DNA: TGTGCCATCGACAGTGGGGGCCAGCCC. The variable domain in full, with the rest retrieved from reference TRBV7-9 and TRBJ1-5, is DTGVSQNPRHKITKRGQNVTFRCDPISEHNRLYWYRQTLGQGPEFLTYFQNEAQLEKSRLLSDRFSAERPKGSFSTLEIQRTEQGDSAMYLCAIDSGGQPQHFGDGTRLSIL.

On this clone: The read terminates 3 residues ahead of where the CDR3 ends, so the germline J gene completes it. This chain links TRBV23-1 with TRBJ2-1; 7 nucleotides agree with TRBD1. TRBV23-1 is given ORF status, its function remaining uncertain. This CDR3 has 18 residues. V gave up 2 bases and J gave up 0 bases; unmatched junction bases: 10. The sequenced part of the CDR3 DNA is TGCGCCAGCAGTCAAGAAGTGCAGGGACAGAACTCCTACAATGAG. Amino acid sequence: CASSQEVQGQNSYNE. The entire CDR3 sequence reads CASSQEVQGQNSYNEQFF.

About this clone: The read comes to an end 3 residues before the CDR3 does, leaving the germline J gene to fill in the end. The chain has TRBV7-3 and TRBJ2-7; D is perhaps TRBD2 (6 bases). Germline V gives CDR1 SGHTA, CDR2 FQGTGA. This CDR3 is built from 13 residues. Trimming cost V 4 bases and J 6 bases, with 13 bases left between them. Partial CDR3 DNA: TGTGCCAGCAGCTCCGGGACTGTCGCCGAG. This encodes CASSSGTVAE. The CDR3 as a whole reads CASSSGTVAEQYF.

A remark on this clone: The read ends 3 residues early relative to the CDR3; the germline J gene fills the gap. The rearrangement joins TRBV20-1 to TRBJ2-4; no firm D call. The germline V gene has CDR1 DFQATT and CDR2 SNEGSKA (reference sequence). This CDR3 contains 12 residues. The V gene lost 3 bases and the J gene lost 7 bases, with 10 bases spanning the gap. The DNA read from the CDR3 is TGCAGTGCTAGCGCCGCCGGTAACATT. Amino acids: CSASAAGNI. The full CDR3 is CSASAAGNIQYF.

About this clone itself: The read stops 3 residues short of the end of the CDR3; the missing end is completed from the germline J gene. The chain links TRBV19 to TRBJ2-3, with 7 bases aligning to TRBD1. V shed 11 bases, J shed 3 bases, and the junction held 14 bases outside the gene matches. CDR3 length: 15 amino acids. In germline, CDR1 is LNHDA, CDR2 SQIVND (reference sequence). This CDR3 is CASKDRWGTTDTQYF. The sequenced part of the CDR3 DNA is TGTGCCTCCAAGGACAGGTGGGGTACGACAGATACG.